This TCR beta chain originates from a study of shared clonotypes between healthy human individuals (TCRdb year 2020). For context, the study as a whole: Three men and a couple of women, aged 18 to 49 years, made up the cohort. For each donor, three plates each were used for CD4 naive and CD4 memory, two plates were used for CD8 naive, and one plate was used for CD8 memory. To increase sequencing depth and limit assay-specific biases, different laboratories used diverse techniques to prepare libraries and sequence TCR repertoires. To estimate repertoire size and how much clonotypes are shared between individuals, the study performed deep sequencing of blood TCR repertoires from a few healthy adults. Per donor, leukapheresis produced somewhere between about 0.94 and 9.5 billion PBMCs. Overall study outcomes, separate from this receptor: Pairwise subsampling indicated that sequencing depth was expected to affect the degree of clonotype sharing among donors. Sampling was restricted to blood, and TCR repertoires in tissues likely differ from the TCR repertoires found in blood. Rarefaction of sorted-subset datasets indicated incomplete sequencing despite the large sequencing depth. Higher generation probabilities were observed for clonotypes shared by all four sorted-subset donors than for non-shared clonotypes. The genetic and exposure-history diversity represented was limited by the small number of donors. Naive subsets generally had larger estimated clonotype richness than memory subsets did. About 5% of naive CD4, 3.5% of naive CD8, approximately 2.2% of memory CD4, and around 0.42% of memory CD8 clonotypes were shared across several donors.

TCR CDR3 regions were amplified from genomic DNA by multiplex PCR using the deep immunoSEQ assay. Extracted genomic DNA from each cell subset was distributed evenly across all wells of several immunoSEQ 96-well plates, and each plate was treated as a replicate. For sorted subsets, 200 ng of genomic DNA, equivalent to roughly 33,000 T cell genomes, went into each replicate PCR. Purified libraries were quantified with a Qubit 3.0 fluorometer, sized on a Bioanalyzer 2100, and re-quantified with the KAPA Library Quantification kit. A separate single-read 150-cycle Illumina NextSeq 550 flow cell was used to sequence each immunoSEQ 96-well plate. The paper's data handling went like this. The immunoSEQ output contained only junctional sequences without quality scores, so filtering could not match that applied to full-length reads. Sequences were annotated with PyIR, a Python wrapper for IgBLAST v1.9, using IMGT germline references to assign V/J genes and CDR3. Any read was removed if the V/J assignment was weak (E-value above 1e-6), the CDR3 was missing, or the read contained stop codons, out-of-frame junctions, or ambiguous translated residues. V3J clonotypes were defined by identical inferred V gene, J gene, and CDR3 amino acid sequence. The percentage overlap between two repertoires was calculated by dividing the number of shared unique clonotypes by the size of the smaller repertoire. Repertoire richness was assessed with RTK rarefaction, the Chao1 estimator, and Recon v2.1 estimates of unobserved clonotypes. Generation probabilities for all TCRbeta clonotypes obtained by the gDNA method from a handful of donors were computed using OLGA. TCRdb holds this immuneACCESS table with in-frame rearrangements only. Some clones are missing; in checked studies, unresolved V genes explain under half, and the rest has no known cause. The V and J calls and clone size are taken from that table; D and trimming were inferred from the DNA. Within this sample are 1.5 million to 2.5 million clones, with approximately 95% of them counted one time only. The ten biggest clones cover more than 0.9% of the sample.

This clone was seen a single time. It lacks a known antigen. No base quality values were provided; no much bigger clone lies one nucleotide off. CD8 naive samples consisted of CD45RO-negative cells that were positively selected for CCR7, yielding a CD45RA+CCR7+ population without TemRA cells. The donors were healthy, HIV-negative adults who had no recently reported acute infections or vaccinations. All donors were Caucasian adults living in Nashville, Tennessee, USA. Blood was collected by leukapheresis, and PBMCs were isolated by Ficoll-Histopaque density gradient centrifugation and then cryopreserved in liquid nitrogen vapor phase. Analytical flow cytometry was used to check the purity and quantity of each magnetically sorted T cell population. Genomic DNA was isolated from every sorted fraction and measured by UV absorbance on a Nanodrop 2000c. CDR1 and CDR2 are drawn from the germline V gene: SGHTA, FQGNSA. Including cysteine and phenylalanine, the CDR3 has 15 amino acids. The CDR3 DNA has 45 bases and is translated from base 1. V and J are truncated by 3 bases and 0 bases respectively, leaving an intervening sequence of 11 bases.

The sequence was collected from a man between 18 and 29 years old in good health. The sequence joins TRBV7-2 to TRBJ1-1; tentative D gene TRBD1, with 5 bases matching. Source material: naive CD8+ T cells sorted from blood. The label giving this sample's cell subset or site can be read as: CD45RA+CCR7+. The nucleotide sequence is TGTGCCAGCAGCTTGGAGGGGAGATTGAACACTGAAGCTTTCTTT. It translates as CASSLEGRLNTEAFF.